One T cell receptor beta chain is described in this entry. This record belongs to a study of blood T cell repertoires in COVID-19. As for the study in general: Sites in the United States, Italy and Spain provided acute and convalescent COVID-19 samples. Sources were T cells, B-cell-depleted T cells, or PBMCs; the material itself was cDNA or gDNA.

The germline V and J ends were trimmed by 4 bases and 4 bases, with 8 bases remaining between them. The CDR3 extends over 11 amino acids. CDR1 and CDR2 from the germline V gene are DFQATT and SNEGSKA (reference sequence). Original processing methods: From reference gene primer amplification, estimates of nucleated cell counts were derived. This table comes from immunoSEQ multiplex PCR, and its TCRdb copy is limited to in-frame clones, with some not included. That table gives V, J and clone size, and the DNA gave D and trimming. This table holds tens of thousands of clones, 65% to 80% found once. This chain uses TRBV20-1 with TRBJ2-7, with no clear D. This TCR was sampled from a human donor in a cohort sampled during active COVID-19. Sequenced material: peripheral blood. The CDR3 region has the DNA TGCAGTGCTACCTCCTCTTACGAGCAGTACTTC. This gives the protein CSATSSYEQYF.